This TCR beta chain comes out of a study of human CD4 T cells and Enterobacteriaceae. Sorting took every CD4+ cell except CD45RA+CCR7+CD95- naive cells, reaching over 98% purity. The CDR3 spans 15 residues. Germline V lookup: CDR1 KGHSH, CDR2 LQKENI. Trimming at V came to 1 base and at J to 3 bases, leaving 4 bases not matched to a gene. Profiled with immunoSEQ multiplex PCR; TCRdb holds only in-frame clones, not every one. The table lists some 26,000 clones, more than 80% of them singletons, with around 0.96% in the top ten. The clonotype was recovered from a human donor in good health. Sequencing used memory CD4+ T cells from blood. The chain links TRBV18 to TRBJ2-5; 8 positions match TRBD2. The CDR3 region has the DNA TGTGCCAGCTCACCACTAGCGGGGTCTAAAGAGACCCAGTACTTC. Residues: CASSPLAGSKETQYF.